Listed here are 31 T cell receptor beta chains from one sample, sequenced in a study of Graves' ophthalmopathy and Graves' hyperthyroidism. Using RNA transcripts, the TCR beta CDR3 regions were amplified. An initial RT-PCR round employing HTBI primers preceded a second-round multiplex PCR. TCRdb independently ran MiXCR on the multiplex PCR reads; one entry per CDR3 protein. The data show about 230,000 distinct CDR3 sequences, about 46% seen once. Sequencing was done on a sample of peripheral blood. The receptors were gathered from an adult man with Graves' ophthalmopathy.

This chain connects TRBV2 to TRBJ1-3, with TRBD1 matching 10 bases. Germline V gene data show CDR1 as SNHLY and CDR2 as FYNNEI. This CDR3 region has 19 residues. The V segment lost 8 bases and the J segment 0 bases; nucleotides outside the gene matches: 16. CDR3 in amino acids: CASLRMPGQGIVSGNTIYF. In nucleotides, the CDR3 is TGTGCCAGCCTCCGTATGCCGGGACAGGGGATCGTCTCTGGAAACACCATATATTTT.

The V gene is TRBV12-3 or TRBV12-4, the J gene TRBJ2-7; D is uncertain. The germline V and J ends were trimmed by 3 bases and 5 bases, with 8 bases remaining between them. The CDR3 spans 12 residues. CDR3 bases: TGTGCCAGCAGTTTCGCCTTAGACGAGCAGTACTTC. It is translated as CASSFALDEQYF.

The chain has TRBV6-1 and TRBJ2-7; D is perhaps TRBD2 (6 bases). The closer fit of TRBJ2-1 to the DNA end suggests the J call may be wrong. The CDR3 has 18 amino acids. CDR1 is MNHNS, CDR2 SASEGT, per germline. The CDR3 region has the DNA TGTGCCAGCAGTTCAAGCGCCCTAGCGACGAGCTCCTACAATGAGCAGTTCTTC. Protein: CASSSSALATSSYNEQFF.

The chain links TRBV5-8 to TRBJ1-1; no clear D. Germline values: CDR1 SGHTS, CDR2 YDEGEE. The CDR3 extends over 15 amino acids. Between the trimmed V and J ends, which lost 4 bases and 1 base, there was a span of 14 bases. CDR3: CASSQSLQTNTEAFF. The CDR3 DNA follows: TGTGCCAGCAGCCAGTCACTCCAAACGAACACTGAAGCTTTCTTT.

This clonotype showed up many times. The chain joins TRBV10-3 to TRBJ2-5; D could derive from TRBD1 or TRBD2 (5 bases each). V lost 2 bases and J lost 5, with 9 bases in between. CDR1 is ENHRY and CDR2 is SYGVKD in the germline V gene. There are 13 residues in the CDR3. CDR3 sequence reads: CAISERGLETQYF. CDR3 coding DNA: TGTGCCATCAGTGAGCGGGGCCTGGAGACCCAGTACTTC.

This clonotype was counted a few times. The chain joins TRBV20-1 to TRBJ2-7; no reliable D call. CDR1 and CDR2 from the germline V gene are DFQATT and SNEGSKA (reference sequence). The CDR3 extends over 14 amino acids. Trimming stripped 4 bases from V and 1 base from J, with 14 bases between. In nucleotides, the CDR3 is TGCAGTGCTACCTCTCGGACGGGTTCCTACGAGCAGTACTTC. It is translated as CSATSRTGSYEQYF.

V gene TRBV25-1 combines with J gene TRBJ2-6; D unclear. There are 16 residues in the CDR3. V lost 3 bases, J lost 2 bases, and 11 bases lay in between. CDR1 MGHDK and CDR2 SYGVNS come from the germline V gene. The DNA for the CDR3 is TGTGCCAGCAGTGATCGTGGACGGGCTGGGGCCAACGTCCTGACTTTC. Translated, it gives CASSDRGRAGANVLTF.

Remarks on this clonotype: The final CDR3 position lacks the conserved phenylalanine or tryptophan, pointing to a likely read error. No DNA is shown, since the ends of the CDR3 on it are uncertain; the CDR3 is the one TCRdb lists. V is TRBV10-2 and J is TRBJ1-1. CDR1 WSHSY and CDR2 SAAADI come from the germline V gene. The CDR3 numbers 8 amino acids, ends counted. The CDR3 sequence is CASSESTV.

The gene calls are TRBV19 and TRBJ1-1, with D unresolved. This CDR3 comprises 13 residues. Germline CDR1 is LNHDA and CDR2 is SQIVND (reference sequence). Trimming took 4 bases from V and 1 from J, leaving 7 bases between them. Here the CDR3 DNA reads TGTGCCAGTAGTAACCGGCCGAACACTGAAGCTTTCTTT. As protein: CASSNRPNTEAFF.

This clonotype was observed a handful of times. V gene TRBV20-1 combines with J gene TRBJ1-1; 10 bases are a match to TRBD1. The CDR3 contains 13 residues. In germline, CDR1 is DFQATT, CDR2 SNEGSKA (reference sequence). Unmatched junction bases numbered 2, after V lost 1 base and J lost 6 bases. The CDR3: CSARGTGGAEAFF. The CDR3 nucleotides read TGCAGTGCTAGAGGGACAGGGGGAGCTGAAGCTTTCTTT.

This clonotype has more than one count but fewer than ten. The J gene is TRBJ1-2, the V gene TRBV12-3 or TRBV12-4; weak D call: TRBD1 (6 bases). V lost 8 bases and J 4 bases, leaving 14 bases between the germline ends. This CDR3 has 13 amino acids. CDR3: CASRQAQAYGYTF. The CDR3 DNA follows: TGTGCCAGCCGACAGGCCCAGGCCTATGGCTACACCTTC.

The genes are TRBV7-8 and TRBJ1-2, with 7 bases aligning to TRBD1. Germline values: CDR1 SGHVS, CDR2 FQNEAQ. After removal of 6 bases from V and 4 bases from J, the junction contained 8 bases not matched to a gene. The CDR3 is made up of 14 amino acids. This chain's CDR3 is CASSQTPGGYGYTF. The CDR3 bases are TGTGCCAGCAGTCAGACCCCAGGGGGCTATGGCTACACCTTC.

This clonotype was seen only a few times. This rearrangement joins TRBV4-1 to TRBJ1-4; maybe TRBD1 (6 bases). Looked up from germline, CDR1 is MGHRA and CDR2 is YSYEKL. V was shortened by 3 bases and J by 13 bases, with 12 bases between the two germline ends. This CDR3 comprises 12 residues. CDR3 bases: TGCGCCAGCAGCCACAAGACAGGCGGACTGTTTTTT. Amino acid sequence: CASSHKTGGLFF.

This rearrangement joins TRBV9 to TRBJ2-2; D is ambiguous. V was pared by 4 bases and J by 6 bases, with 7 bases between. This CDR3 spans 12 amino acids. Germline V gives CDR1 SGDLS, CDR2 YYNGEE. The CDR3 nucleotides are TGTGCCAGCAGCCAACCGGCCGGGGAGCTGTTTTTT. It specifies CASSQPAGELFF. The whole variable domain, remainder taken from reference TRBV9 and TRBJ2-2, is DSGVTQTPKHLITATGQRVTLRCSPRSGDLSVYWYQQSLDQGLQFLIQYYNGEERAKGNILERFSAQQFPDLHSELNLSSLELGDSALYFCASSQPAGELFFGEGSRLTVL.

This clonotype showed up just once. V gene TRBV12-3 or TRBV12-4 combines with J gene TRBJ1-3; no reliable D call. The length of the CDR3 is 14 residues. V was trimmed by 7 bases and J by 0 bases, leaving 10 bases between them. The CDR3 reads CASKEFHSGNTIYF. The CDR3 DNA is TGTGCCAGCAAGGAGTTCCACTCTGGAAACACCATATATTTT.

The genes are TRBV3-1 and TRBJ2-7, with D possibly TRBD1 on 7 matching bases. V was cut by 1 base and J by 1 base, with 11 bases left in between. Germline loops: CDR1 LGHDT, CDR2 YNNKEL (reference sequence). The CDR3 totals 15 residues. CDR3 sequence: CASSQGGTASYEQYF. The CDR3 region has the DNA TGTGCCAGCAGCCAAGGCGGGACAGCTTCCTACGAGCAGTACTTC.

The V gene is TRBV9, the J gene TRBJ2-7; D is perhaps TRBD1 (5 bases). Germline V gives CDR1 SGDLS, CDR2 YYNGEE. V was clipped by 3 bases and J by 0 bases, with 7 bases between them. The CDR3 has 13 amino acids. CDR3 bases: TGTGCCAGCAGCGGACAGAGCTCCTACGAGCAGTACTTC. The encoded protein is CASSGQSSYEQYF. The variable domain in full, completed from reference TRBV9 and TRBJ2-7, reads DSGVTQTPKHLITATGQRVTLRCSPRSGDLSVYWYQQSLDQGLQFLIQYYNGEERAKGNILERFSAQQFPDLHSELNLSSLELGDSALYFCASSGQSSYEQYFGPGTRLTVT.

Notes on this clonotype: This sequence may be a read error, since a much larger clone differs from it by one base. The chain uses TRBV7-9 and TRBJ1-4, with D unresolved. This CDR3 is 14 amino acids long. Per the germline V gene, CDR1 is SEHNR and CDR2 is FQNEAQ (reference sequence). V gave up 5 bases and J gave up 8 bases, with 15 bases separating them. The CDR3 is CASSASDGGEKLFF. The DNA of the CDR3 is TGTGCCAGCAGCGCCTCGGACGGAGGGGAAAAACTGTTTTTT.

The chain has TRBV4-3 and TRBJ1-4; D possibly corresponds to TRBD1 (6 bases). Trimming stripped 5 bases from V and 4 bases from J, with 14 bases between. The germline V gene has CDR1 LGHNA and CDR2 YSLEER. The CDR3 runs 15 residues. The CDR3 loop reads CASSLEQGGNEKLFF. In nucleotides, the CDR3 is TGCGCCAGCAGCTTGGAACAGGGCGGTAATGAAAAACTGTTTTTT.

This chain joins TRBV5-5 and TRBJ2-5; D tentatively reads TRBD1 or TRBD2 (5 bases each). Germline V gene sequence: CDR1 SGHKS, CDR2 YYEKEE (reference sequence). Trimming left V 7 bases short and J 8 bases short, with 18 bases between. The CDR3 consists of 13 residues. CDR3 sequence: CASGTEPSDTQYF. As DNA, the CDR3 is TGTGCCAGCGGGACCGAACCCAGTGATACCCAGTACTTC.

The chain links TRBV7-9 to TRBJ2-7, with D perhaps TRBD1 (5 bases). CDR1 is SEHNR and CDR2 is FQNEAQ in the germline V gene (reference sequence). The CDR3 totals 15 residues. V was pared by 4 bases and J by 1 base, with 14 bases between. The CDR3 sequence is CASSSIAGLSYEQYF. The DNA of the CDR3 is TGTGCCAGCAGCTCCATAGCAGGGTTGTCCTACGAGCAGTACTTC.

V usage is TRBV7-9 and J usage is TRBJ2-7; 7 nucleotides agree with TRBD1. This CDR3 is built from 14 residues. Germline CDR1 SEHNR, CDR2 FQNEAQ (reference sequence). V trimming: 6 bases; J trimming: 2 bases; junction bases outside the gene matches: 7. The DNA for the CDR3 is TGTGCCAGCAGTCGGGACAGTATGGCCTACGAGCAGTACTTC. Translated: CASSRDSMAYEQYF.

Only one count was recorded for this clonotype. The rearrangement joins TRBV19 to TRBJ2-5; 8 nucleotides align to TRBD2. The CDR3 length is 12 residues. Germline CDR1 is LNHDA and CDR2 is SQIVND (reference sequence). The CDR3 nucleotides read TGTGCGACCACTAGCGGTCAAGAGACCCAGTACTTC. This sequence encodes CATTSGQETQYF.

Comments on this clonotype: No conserved phenylalanine or tryptophan ends this CDR3, so it is likely a read error. This chain uses TRBV29-1 with TRBJ1-1, with D unresolved. Trimming removed 7 bases at V and 6 bases at J, with 18 bases between. The CDR3 consists of 13 residues. Germline V CDR1 and CDR2: SQVTM, ANQGSEA. CDR3 residues: CSARIDGNSEAFS. The CDR3 DNA sequence: TGCAGCGCCCGGATAGACGGCAACTCTGAAGCTTTCTCT.

This clonotype was recorded a few times. The V gene is TRBV2, the J gene TRBJ1-5; D call uncertain. This CDR3 region has 14 residues. Trimming left V 2 bases short and J 7 bases short, with 12 bases between. Germline-derived CDR1 and CDR2 are SNHLY and FYNNEI. The CDR3 nucleotides read TGTGCCAGCAGTGAATGGACCGAGATACAGCCCCAGCATTTT. Translating it yields CASSEWTEIQPQHF.

Only a few counts were recorded for this clonotype. This chain joins TRBV19 and TRBJ1-5, with 7 nucleotides matching TRBD1. V dropped 2 bases and J dropped 4; count of bases not matched to a gene: 5. Germline V CDR1 and CDR2: LNHDA, SQIVND (reference sequence). CDR3 length: 15 residues. This CDR3 is CASSIRGQPNQPQHF. CDR3 nucleotide sequence: TGTGCCAGTAGTATACGGGGACAGCCGAATCAGCCCCAGCATTTT.

This chain uses TRBV29-1 with TRBJ1-2; no clear D gene. Per germline, CDR1 SQVTM and CDR2 ANQGSEA. This CDR3 is built from 11 residues. Trimming stripped 6 bases from V and 12 bases from J, with 17 bases between. CDR3 region: CSVLEGRGNTF. As DNA, the CDR3 is TGCAGCGTCTTAGAGGGTCGCGGCAACACCTTC. The full variable domain, its missing parts supplied by reference TRBV29-1 and TRBJ1-2, is SAVISQKPSRDICQRGTSLTIQCQVDSQVTMMFWYRQQPGQSLTLIATANQGSEATYESGFVIDKFPISRPNLTFSTLTVSNMSPEDSSIYLCSVLEGRGNTFGSGTRLTVV.

The chain uses TRBV20-1 and TRBJ2-7; D is undetermined. The CDR3 covers 11 residues. The V end lost 6 bases, the J end lost 3 bases, and 9 bases lay between the germline ends. Germline lookup yields CDR1 DFQATT and CDR2 SNEGSKA (reference sequence). CDR3 region: CSAIARYEQYF. In DNA, the CDR3 is TGCAGTGCCATAGCACGCTACGAGCAGTACTTC.

Notes on this clonotype: Because it lacks the conserved phenylalanine or tryptophan at the end, this CDR3 is likely a read error. The V call is TRBV7-9, the J call TRBJ2-7, with 8 positions matching TRBD2. CDR3 length equals 15 residues. In germline, CDR1 is SEHNR, CDR2 FQNEAQ (reference sequence). V gave up 7 bases and J gave up 2 bases; unmatched junction bases: 10. The CDR3: CASIPAGGLTYEQYL. The DNA for the CDR3 is TGTGCCAGCATCCCTGCGGGGGGACTTACCTACGAGCAGTACCTC.

The chain uses TRBV2 and TRBJ1-1; D is possibly TRBD1 (5 bases). The CDR3 loop spans 14 amino acids. From germline, CDR1 is SNHLY and CDR2 FYNNEI. V was cut by 8 bases and J by 4 bases, with 17 bases left in between. CDR3 sequence: CASLLEGVSTEAFF. The CDR3 DNA reads as TGTGCCAGCTTACTAGAAGGGGTGAGCACTGAAGCTTTCTTT.

The chain links TRBV9 to TRBJ2-2; tentatively, D is TRBD2 (6 bases). V was trimmed by 4 bases and J by 4 bases, leaving 14 bases between them. Germline values: CDR1 SGDLS, CDR2 YYNGEE. The CDR3 totals 15 residues. CDR3 bases: TGTGCCAGCAGCCCCCTCGGAGGGTCCACCGGGGAGCTGTTTTTT. Amino acid sequence: CASSPLGGSTGELFF.